A selection of T cell receptor beta chains follows, all from one sample in a study of technical replicates of blood from a handful of donors. The assay was immunoSEQ multiplex PCR, and TCRdb's table has in-frame clones only and misses some. The data hold just over 15,000 clones, with approximately 80% observed a single time. Sequences were obtained from PBMCs. These receptor sequences come from a human donor in good health. Each CDR3 is given with its conserved first and last residue. The D gene is left open where the match is weak. The size entry is marked missing in some rows and otherwise reads once, few, many or a size class.

size	D	V	J	CDR3	DNA
once	TRBD1	TRBV4-1	TRBJ1-2	CASSLGDRDLYGYTF	TGCGCCAGCAGCCTTGGGGACAGGGACCTCTATGGCTACACCTTC
.	TRBD2	TRBV4-1	TRBJ2-7	CASSQLGLAGGPSQYF	TGCGCCAGCAGCCAATTGGGACTAGCGGGAGGGCCGTCGCAGTACTTC
.	.	TRBV6-6	TRBJ2-7	CAALTPYEQYF	TGTGCCGCTCTCACACCCTACGAGCAGTACTTC
few	TRBD1	TRBV7-3	TRBJ1-2	CASSFRDRDGYTF	TGTGCCAGCAGCTTTAGGGACAGGGACGGCTACACCTTC
few	TRBD2	TRBV6-5	TRBJ2-5	CASSYGRGAETQYF	TGTGCCAGCAGTTACGGGCGGGGGGCTGAGACCCAGTACTTC
.	.	TRBV4-1	TRBJ1-1	CASSQPPGTLNTEAFF	TGCGCCAGCAGCCAACCGCCGGGTACTCTGAACACTGAAGCTTTCTTT
.	TRBD2	TRBV5-1	TRBJ2-5	CASSSLAGSSETQYF	TGCGCCAGCAGCTCGTTAGCGGGGAGCTCAGAGACCCAGTACTTC
.	TRBD1	TRBV7-9	TRBJ2-1	CASSSGQGLINEQFF	TGTGCCAGCAGCTCGGGACAGGGGCTAATCAATGAGCAGTTCTTC
.	.	TRBV28	TRBJ1-1	CASSLASLVPGAFF	TGTGCCAGCAGTTTAGCGTCTTTGGTCCCGGGGGCTTTCTTT
.	TRBD2	TRBV27	TRBJ2-2	CASSLSWEGPYTGELFF	TGTGCCAGCAGTTTATCCTGGGAGGGCCCGTACACCGGGGAGCTGTTTTTT
once	.	TRBV5-1	TRBJ2-6	CASSPVADGANVLTF	TGCGCCAGCAGCCCGGTAGCGGATGGGGCCAACGTCCTGACTTTC
.	TRBD1	TRBV7-7	TRBJ2-7	CASSRRTGSGEQYF	TGTGCCAGCAGTAGGAGGACAGGTTCAGGCGAGCAGTACTTC
.	TRBD1	TRBV27	TRBJ2-7	CASSKTRGQYEQYF	TGTGCCAGCAGTAAAACAAGGGGACAGTACGAGCAGTACTTC
.	.	TRBV6-1	TRBJ1-5	CASTGQGSNQPQHF	TGTGCCAGCACCGGCCAGGGGAGCAATCAGCCCCAGCATTTT
.	TRBD1	TRBV7-8	TRBJ2-7	CASSARQGTYEQYF	TGTGCCAGCAGCGCCCGACAGGGAACCTACGAGCAGTACTTC
.	.	TRBV10-2	TRBJ2-3	CASSETALSTDTQYF	TGCGCCAGCAGTGAGACAGCTCTTAGCACAGATACGCAGTATTTT
.	.	TRBV7-8	TRBJ1-5	CASSLFFRANQPQHF	TGTGCCAGCAGCTTATTTTTCAGGGCTAATCAGCCCCAGCATTTT
.	.	TRBV18	TRBJ1-2	CASSPDSSYGYTF	TGTGCCAGCTCACCTGACAGCAGCTATGGCTACACCTTC
.	TRBD2	TRBV5-1	TRBJ2-1	CASSSALTSGSYNEQFF	TGCGCCAGCAGCTCCGCCCTGACTAGCGGGTCCTACAATGAGCAGTTCTTC
.	TRBD2	TRBV19	TRBJ2-3	CASRVGASGSTDTQYF	TGTGCCAGTAGGGTAGGGGCTAGCGGGAGCACAGATACGCAGTATTTT
.	TRBD2	TRBV6-4	TRBJ2-7	CASTRFSGRGSYEQYF	TGTGCCAGCACCCGCTTCTCCGGGCGGGGGTCCTACGAGCAGTACTTC
.	TRBD1	TRBV6-5	TRBJ2-1	CASSYEPGGFRNEQFF	TGTGCCAGCAGTTATGAGCCAGGGGGCTTCCGGAATGAGCAGTTCTTC
.	TRBD1	TRBV18	TRBJ1-2	CASSRPPTGDSHYGYTF	TGTGCCAGCTCACGCCCGCCAACAGGGGACTCGCACTATGGCTACACCTTC
.	.	TRBV28	TRBJ2-7	CASSLSAGWYEQYF	TGTGCCAGCAGTTTGAGTGCGGGTTGGTACGAGCAGTACTTC
.	TRBD2	TRBV2	TRBJ2-7	CASRERLAGESYEQYF	TGTGCCAGCAGAGAACGTCTAGCGGGAGAATCGTACGAGCAGTACTTC
few	TRBD2	TRBV25-1	TRBJ2-4	CANLTERLAGDKNIQYF	TGTGCCAACCTGACCGAAAGACTAGCGGGCGACAAAAACATTCAGTACTTC
.	TRBD2	TRBV5-1	TRBJ2-2	CASGGLAGNTGELFF	TGCGCCAGCGGGGGATTAGCGGGAAACACCGGGGAGCTGTTTTTT
.	.	TRBV7-9	TRBJ1-4	CASSSPSEGEKLFF	TGTGCCAGCAGCTCACCCTCGGAGGGTGAAAAACTGTTTTTT
.	.	TRBV16	TRBJ2-1	CASSRWEEVNEQFF	TGTGCCAGCAGTAGGTGGGAGGAGGTCAATGAGCAGTTCTTC
.	.	TRBV28	TRBJ1-2	CASSSQGLLSDGYTF	TGTGCCAGCAGTTCACAGGGTTTATTATCGGATGGCTACACCTTC
.	TRBD2	TRBV14	TRBJ2-5	CATGLAGEETQYF	TGTGCCACCGGACTAGCGGGGGAAGAGACCCAGTACTTC
.	TRBD1	TRBV28	TRBJ1-1	CASSLPRRDRVTVNTEAFF	TGTGCCAGCAGTTTACCTCGCCGGGACAGGGTAACCGTGAACACTGAAGCTTTCTTT
.	.	TRBV6-5	TRBJ2-3	CASSYSRQSNTQYF	TGTGCCAGCAGTTACTCCAGACAGAGTAATACGCAGTATTTT
.	.	TRBV10-3	TRBJ2-3	CASSDGGPQYF	TGTGCCTCCTCCGATGGGGGCCCCCAGTATTTT
.	.	TRBV6-6	TRBJ2-7	CASSYSQGIYEQYF	TGTGCCAGCAGTTACAGCCAGGGGATCTACGAGCAGTACTTC
.	.	TRBV14	TRBJ2-7	CASSQGGDGTSYEQYF	TGTGCCAGCAGCCAAGGGGGCGACGGAACCTCCTACGAGCAGTACTTC
.	.	TRBV5-1	TRBJ2-7	CASSLGSTGSYEQYF	TGCGCCAGCAGCTTGGGATCTACAGGGTCCTACGAGCAGTACTTC
.	.	TRBV11-2	TRBJ1-2	CASSQEGGYTF	TGTGCCAGCAGCCAGGAGGGTGGCTACACCTTC
once	.	TRBV11-2	TRBJ1-2	CASSLNAGLYGYTF	TGTGCCAGCAGCTTAAATGCGGGTCTCTATGGCTACACCTTC
few	.	TRBV7-6	TRBJ2-7	CASSLGGLQFAGTYEQYF	TGTGCCAGCAGCTTAGGCGGTTTGCAATTTGCAGGGACCTACGAGCAGTACTTC
.	TRBD1	TRBV2	TRBJ1-2	CASSEEGPGGGYTF	TGTGCCAGCAGTGAAGAGGGGCCAGGGGGTGGCTACACCTTC
.	.	TRBV5-1	TRBJ1-5	CASSVVSGVEPQHF	TGCGCCAGCAGCGTGGTGTCAGGCGTTGAGCCCCAGCATTTT
.	TRBD1	TRBV10-1	TRBJ2-5	CASSESQGVQETQYF	TGCGCCAGCAGTGAGTCTCAGGGGGTTCAAGAGACCCAGTACTTC
few	.	TRBV6-1	TRBJ2-7	CASSEPGDYEQYF	TGTGCCAGCAGTGAACCAGGGGACTACGAGCAGTACTTC
once	.	TRBV15	TRBJ2-7	CATSRGQGTGEQYF	TGTGCCACCAGCAGAGGTCAGGGGACGGGCGAGCAGTACTTC
.	TRBD2	TRBV25-1	TRBJ2-7	CASSECLGRAAYEQYF	TGTGCCAGCAGTGAATGCCTGGGGAGGGCCGCTTACGAGCAGTACTTC
few	.	TRBV21-1	TRBJ1-1	CASKGGASEAFF	TGTGCCAGCAAAGGGGGGGCATCTGAAGCTTTCTTT
.	.	TRBV14	TRBJ2-2	CASSQDPNTGELFF	TGTGCCAGCAGCCAAGATCCAAACACCGGGGAGCTGTTTTTT
.	TRBD2	TRBV11-3	TRBJ2-3	CASSSYSGTTTDTQYF	TGTGCCAGCAGCTCCTATTCCGGGACTACGACAGATACGCAGTATTTT
once	TRBD1	TRBV7-8	TRBJ2-7	CASSSPRVWRGPSQGAEQYF	TGTGCCAGCAGCTCCCCCCGGGTGTGGAGGGGGCCTAGTCAGGGGGCCGAGCAGTACTTC
.	TRBD2	TRBV5-1	TRBJ2-1	CASSLGGRGNEQFF	TGCGCCAGCAGCTTAGGCGGGAGGGGAAATGAGCAGTTCTTC
medium-sized	.	TRBV6-1	TRBJ2-1	CASSETGGDPYNEQFF	TGTGCCAGCAGTGAAACTGGAGGGGACCCTTACAATGAGCAGTTCTTC
once	TRBD2	TRBV7-8	TRBJ2-1	CASSLGSGGSDEQFF	TGTGCCAGCAGCTTAGGTTCGGGAGGAAGCGATGAGCAGTTCTTC
once	TRBD1	TRBV18	TRBJ1-2	CASSPGTGGGGYTF	TGTGCCAGCTCACCGGGGACAGGGGGCGGCGGCTACACCTTC
.	.	TRBV6-5	TRBJ1-2	CASSQLRRGGYTF	TGTGCCAGCAGCCAACTCAGGAGGGGTGGCTACACCTTC
.	.	TRBV5-1	TRBJ2-5	CASREASPSGTQYF	TGCGCCAGCAGGGAGGCATCCCCAAGTGGGACCCAGTACTTC